The 8 T cell receptor beta chains presented below share a single source sample, sequenced in a study of control samples from healthy donors and cancer patients. Libraries were prepared by immunoSEQ multiplex PCR; TCRdb keeps only in-frame clonotypes and omits some of them. The sample gives 22,000 or so clones, approximately 90% of which show up once; roughly 8.8% is in the top ten. The sequenced material came from PBMCs. The receptors come from a woman between 55 and 75 years old with head and neck cancer.

This clone was counted between two and nine times. CDR3 sequence reads: CASSEAEGNTIYF. Written as DNA, the CDR3 is TGTGCCAGCAGTGAAGCGGAGGGGAACACCATATATTTT. The chain employs TRBV6-1 and TRBJ1-3, with TRBD1 as a possible D gene (5 bases). Trimming took 0 bases from V and 7 from J, leaving 7 bases between them. The CDR3 runs to 13 residues. The V gene's germline CDR1 is MNHNS and CDR2 SASEGT.

The chain couples TRBV27 to TRBJ1-5, with TRBD1 matching over 7 bases. The CDR3 sequence is 19 residues long. V gave up 6 bases and J gave up 0 bases; unmatched junction bases: 17. Germline CDR1 MNHEY, CDR2 SMNVEV (reference sequence). Here the CDR3 DNA reads TGTGCCAGCAGCCCCAAGGGTACAGGGGCTTTCTATAGCAATCAGCCCCAGCATTTT. Its translation is CASSPKGTGAFYSNQPQHF.

The V and J genes are TRBV6-6 and TRBJ2-1; D remains unclear. This CDR3 spans 13 amino acids. Germline V gene data show CDR1 as MNHNY and CDR2 as SVGAGI (reference sequence). Trimming took 8 bases from V and 2 from J, leaving 10 bases between them. The chain's CDR3 is CASSLLTYNEQFF. The DNA of the CDR3 is TGTGCCAGCTCCCTGTTAACCTACAATGAGCAGTTCTTC.

The chain combines TRBV15 with TRBJ2-2; the match to TRBD1 covers 7 bases. J was trimmed by 6 bases and V by 1 base; bases with no gene match: 5. The germline CDR1 and CDR2 sequences are LNHNV and YYDKDF (reference sequence). The CDR3 spans 15 residues. The CDR3, as DNA: TGTGCCACCAGCAGAGCCGACAGGGAATCCGGGGAGCTGTTTTTT. It yields the protein CATSRADRESGELFF.

V and J are TRBV9 and TRBJ2-2; TRBD1 matches at 8 bases. The germline V gene has CDR1 SGDLS and CDR2 YYNGEE. With V trimmed by 4 bases and J by 4 bases, 6 bases remained unmatched. This CDR3 comprises 15 residues. CDR3 protein: CASSRTGSITGELFF. CDR3 sequence (DNA): TGTGCCAGCAGCAGGACAGGGTCGATCACCGGGGAGCTGTTTTTT. The whole variable domain, filled in from reference TRBV9 and TRBJ2-2, reads DSGVTQTPKHLITATGQRVTLRCSPRSGDLSVYWYQQSLDQGLQFLIQYYNGEERAKGNILERFSAQQFPDLHSELNLSSLELGDSALYFCASSRTGSITGELFFGEGSRLTVL.

This sequence joins TRBV3-1 (or the pseudogene TRBV3-2) and TRBJ2-3, with 7 positions matching TRBD1. Germline-derived CDR1 and CDR2 are LGHDT and YNNKEL (reference sequence). V trimming: 4 bases; J trimming: 1 base; junction bases outside the gene matches: 2. The CDR3 runs to 14 residues. The CDR3, as DNA: TGTGCCAGCAGCCGCACAGGGGGCACAGATACGCAGTATTTT. Its translation: CASSRTGGTDTQYF.

This clone was observed a handful of times. The V call is TRBV11-3, the J call TRBJ2-1; TRBD1 matches at 7 bases. J lost 2 bases, V lost 4 bases, and 5 bases had no gene match. Germline CDR1 is SGHNT and CDR2 is YENEEA. CDR3 length equals 15 residues. The CDR3 DNA reads as TGTGCCAGCAGCTCCGGGACAGATCCCTACAATGAGCAGTTCTTC. Amino acids: CASSSGTDPYNEQFF.

The chain is built from TRBV7-2 and TRBJ2-7; D unresolved. The germline gives CDR1 SGHTA, CDR2 FQGNSA. CDR3 length equals 15 residues. Trimming removed 5 bases at V and 0 bases at J, with 14 bases between. Here the CDR3 DNA reads TGTGCCAGCAGCCGTCGGGTGAGCAGCTCCTACGAGCAGTACTTC. Protein product: CASSRRVSSSYEQYF.